This T cell receptor (beta chain) was sequenced for a study of shared clonotypes between healthy human individuals. Whole-study results and caveats: Naive subsets, compared against memory subsets, generally had larger estimated richness values.

The CDR3 loop spans 16 amino acids. Germline V gene sequence: CDR1 SGHRS, CDR2 YFSETQ. J lost 2 bases, V lost 1 base, and 5 bases had no gene match. Note on this clone: The antigen remains undetermined.

Naive CD8 cells lacked CD45RO and underwent positive selection for CCR7, leaving out terminally differentiated effector memory CD45RA+ cells. Here immunoSEQ multiplex PCR was the method, and the copy in TCRdb shows in-frame clones only, minus some. The table includes more than 2 million clones, approximately 94% detected once. This sequence joins TRBV5-1 and TRBJ2-7, with 11 nucleotides matching TRBD1. The clonotype was recovered from a man between 18 and 35 years old in good health. Sequenced sample: naive CD8+ T cells sorted from blood. This chain's CDR3 is CASSLHPGQGAYEQYF. Here the CDR3 DNA reads TGCGCCAGCAGCTTGCACCCGGGACAGGGGGCCTACGAGCAGTACTTC. The variable domain in full, with the rest retrieved from reference TRBV5-1 and TRBJ2-7, is KAGVTQTPRYLIKTRGQQVTLSCSPISGHRSVSWYQQTPGQGLQFLFEYFSETQRNKGNFPGRFSGRQFSNSRSEMNVSTLELGDSALYLCASSLHPGQGAYEQYFGPGTRLTVT.